One sample yielded the 30 T cell receptor beta chains listed below, sequenced in a study of blood T cell repertoires in COVID-19. Only in-frame clones appear in the TCRdb table, and some are missing; sequencing was by immunoSEQ multiplex PCR. Counted here are about 270,000 clones, about four fifths occurring once; the ten biggest clones make up more than 8%. The sample taken for sequencing was peripheral blood. These receptors came from a woman aged 50 to 65 who had recovered from COVID-19.

V gene TRBV7-2 combines with J gene TRBJ2-6; D gene ambiguous. This CDR3 region has 16 residues. CDR1 SGHTA and CDR2 FQGNSA come from the germline V gene. With 1 base removed from V and 6 bases from J, the gap between germline ends came to 13 bases. CDR3 residues: CASSLVLGSPANVLTF. CDR3 DNA sequence: TGTGCCAGCAGCTTAGTTCTGGGCTCTCCGGCCAACGTCCTGACTTTC.

The sample holds a few counts of this clone. Other DNA sequences in this specimen translate into the identical CDR3. This rearrangement joins TRBV28 to TRBJ1-1, with 8 bases identical to TRBD1. The germline V gene encodes CDR1 MDHEN and CDR2 SYDVKM. This CDR3 has 15 amino acids. Unmatched junction bases numbered 6, after V lost 5 bases and J lost 1 base. In nucleotides, the CDR3 is TGTGCCAGCAGTCCTCGACAGGGGTGGAACACTGAAGCTTTCTTT. Protein: CASSPRQGWNTEAFF.

The table lists this clone with a count of one. The chain has TRBV10-3 and TRBJ2-5, with D perhaps TRBD1 (6 bases). The CDR3 runs to 15 residues. The ends were cut back, 1 base at V and 4 bases at J, with 13 bases in the middle. CDR1 and CDR2 (germline): ENHRY, SYGVKD. The CDR3 loop is CAISEFVRGPETQYF. DNA for the CDR3: TGTGCCATCAGTGAGTTCGTCAGGGGACCAGAGACCCAGTACTTC.

In nucleotides, the CDR3 is TGTGCCAGCAGTTCCTCCGCAGGGGGCTCCTACGAGCAGTACTTC. Residues: CASSSSAGGSYEQYF. V gene TRBV28 combines with J gene TRBJ2-7, with 7 bases matching TRBD1. The trim removed 4 bases at V and 0 bases at J, leaving 6 bases unmatched. CDR1 and CDR2 (germline): MDHEN, SYDVKM. CDR3 size: 15 residues. Drawing the rest from reference TRBV28 and TRBJ2-7, the complete variable domain is DVKVTQSSRYLVKRTGEKVFLECVQDMDHENMFWYRQDPGLGLRLIYFSYDVKMKEKGDIPEGYSVSREKKERFSLILESASTNQTSMYLCASSSSAGGSYEQYFGPGTRLTVT.

The rearrangement uses TRBV4-1 and TRBJ2-2; 13 bases are shared with TRBD2. This CDR3 is built from 17 residues. In germline, CDR1 is MGHRA, CDR2 YSYEKL. The V gene end was trimmed by 3 bases and the J gene end by 7 bases; junction bases not matched to a gene: 8. CDR3 nucleotides: TGCGCCAGCAGCCAGGAGGGACTAGCGGGATCGATCGGGGAGCTGTTTTTT. It specifies CASSQEGLAGSIGELFF.

The rearrangement joins TRBV4-3 to TRBJ2-3; 10 nucleotides line up with TRBD2. There are 17 residues in the CDR3. J was trimmed by 3 bases and V by 1 base; bases with no gene match: 7. Per germline, CDR1 LGHNA and CDR2 YSLEER. The CDR3 nucleotides read TGCGCCAGCAGCCAAGGGACTAGCGGACGAGTTACAGATACGCAGTATTTT. It translates to CASSQGTSGRVTDTQYF.

The rearrangement links TRBV5-1 to TRBJ1-3, with a weak D call TRBD1 (5 bases). This CDR3 is built from 15 residues. The ends were cut back, 2 bases at V and 0 bases at J, with 9 bases in the middle. The germline CDR1 and CDR2 sequences are SGHRS and YFSETQ. The CDR3 spells CASSFTGFSGNTIYF. CDR3 DNA sequence: TGCGCCAGCAGCTTTACAGGATTCTCTGGAAACACCATATATTTT.

The chain joins TRBV18 to TRBJ1-6; 10 nucleotides match TRBD1. The germline V gene encodes CDR1 KGHSH and CDR2 LQKENI. There are 15 residues in the CDR3. V was clipped by 3 bases and J by 10 bases; unmatched bases: 6. The CDR3 sequence is CASSPGTGVGSPLHF. The CDR3 DNA reads TGTGCCAGCTCACCCGGGACAGGGGTTGGCTCACCCCTCCACTTT.

Of note for this clone: Other DNA variants within this sample encode the same CDR3. This rearrangement joins TRBV5-1 to TRBJ1-1; 8 bases agree with TRBD1. Germline V lookup: CDR1 SGHRS, CDR2 YFSETQ. Trimming took 4 bases from V and 0 from J; bases not matched to a gene: 2. There are 14 residues in the CDR3. The CDR3 nucleotides are TGCGCCAGCAGCCTGGACAGGGTGAACACTGAAGCTTTCTTT. Its translation is CASSLDRVNTEAFF. Supplemented by reference TRBV5-1 and TRBJ1-1, the full variable domain reads KAGVTQTPRYLIKTRGQQVTLSCSPISGHRSVSWYQQTPGQGLQFLFEYFSETQRNKGNFPGRFSGRQFSNSRSEMNVSTLELGDSALYLCASSLDRVNTEAFFGQGTRLTVV.

CDR3 in DNA: TGTGCCAGCAGCCCGGGGGGGGCAAGCACAGATACGCAGTATTTT. Translating gives CASSPGGASTDTQYF. The genes are TRBV9 and TRBJ2-3; TRBD2 agrees at 8 bases. Germline CDR1 SGDLS, CDR2 YYNGEE. J lost 0 bases, V lost 4 bases, and 4 bases had no gene match. The CDR3 runs to 15 residues.

The rearrangement uses TRBV28 and TRBJ1-1, with 9 bases fitting TRBD1. Per germline, CDR1 MDHEN and CDR2 SYDVKM. The junction had 13 bases not matched to a gene; V was cut back by 7 bases and J by 10 bases. CDR3 length: 14 amino acids. CDR3 DNA sequence: TGTGCCAGCACCTCGGTCGGACAGGGGATATTAGCTTTCTTT. Its protein product is CASTSVGQGILAFF.

This chain connects TRBV18 to TRBJ2-7; 7 bases fit TRBD1. The CDR3 is made up of 13 amino acids. Germline values: CDR1 KGHSH, CDR2 LQKENI. J was trimmed by 6 bases and V by 3 bases; bases with no gene match: 5. The CDR3 loop reads CASSPDRAGEQYF. The CDR3 DNA reads as TGTGCCAGCTCACCTGACAGGGCGGGCGAGCAGTACTTC.

The chain links TRBV9 to TRBJ2-5; D is perhaps TRBD2 (5 bases). Germline V gene data show CDR1 as SGDLS and CDR2 as YYNGEE. The germline V and J ends were trimmed by 3 bases and 8 bases, with 8 bases remaining between them. CDR3 length equals 11 residues. DNA of the CDR3: TGTGCCAGCAGCGCAGGAGGAACCCAGTACTTC. Amino acid sequence: CASSAGGTQYF.

The chain carries TRBV30 and TRBJ2-5; 9 bases are shared with TRBD2. Trimming at V came to 4 bases and at J to 5 bases, leaving 11 bases not matched to a gene. CDR3 length: 15 residues. Germline V gene data show CDR1 as GTSNPN and CDR2 as SVGIG (reference sequence). CDR3: CAWTLGGGELETQYF. As DNA, the CDR3 is TGTGCCTGGACCCTAGGCGGGGGGGAGTTGGAGACCCAGTACTTC.

A single count supports this clone. The gene calls are TRBV7-6 and TRBJ2-3, with D unresolved. From germline, CDR1 is SGHVS and CDR2 FNYEAQ. The ends were cut back, 3 bases at V and 4 bases at J, with 5 bases in the middle. This CDR3 is built from 12 residues. The CDR3 reads CASSFMSDTQYF. Here the CDR3 DNA reads TGTGCCAGCAGCTTCATGTCAGATACGCAGTATTTT.

Comment on this clone: The germline gene is not matched at one end of the junction; a read error may be the cause. V and J are TRBV3-1 (or the pseudogene TRBV3-2) and TRBJ2-7; TRBD1 agrees at 8 bases. Germline V gives CDR1 LGHDT, CDR2 YNNKEL (reference sequence). The CDR3 runs to 14 residues. The CDR3 DNA follows: TGTGCCAGCAGCTCCGGGACAGGCTCCTCCGAGCAGTACTTC. It specifies CASSSGTGSSEQYF.

The chain joins TRBV28 to TRBJ2-7, with D perhaps matching TRBD1 (7 bases). The V gene's germline CDR1 is MDHEN and CDR2 SYDVKM. CDR3 length: 15 residues. The germline V and J ends were trimmed by 5 bases and 0 bases, with 14 bases remaining between them. CDR3 protein: CASSPSDRDSYEQYF. The CDR3 region has the DNA TGTGCCAGCAGTCCTAGCGACAGGGACTCCTACGAGCAGTACTTC.

J is TRBJ2-3 and V is TRBV20-1, with D possibly TRBD2 on 6 matching bases. Trimming stripped 5 bases from V and 9 bases from J, with 9 bases between. The CDR3 is 10 residues long. Germline CDR1 and CDR2: DFQATT and SNEGSKA (reference sequence). In DNA form, the CDR3 reads TGCAGTGCTTCTAGCGTAACGCAGTATTTT. Its translation: CSASSVTQYF.

This clone was picked up one time. This sequence joins TRBV29-1 and TRBJ2-1; TRBD2 agrees at 9 bases. Unmatched junction bases numbered 7, after V lost 3 bases and J lost 4 bases. CDR3 length: 15 residues. Germline CDR1 is SQVTM and CDR2 is ANQGSEA. The CDR3 loop reads CSVDFAGGGYNEQFF. CDR3 nucleotides: TGCAGCGTTGACTTCGCGGGGGGGGGTTACAATGAGCAGTTCTTC.

The chain employs TRBV18 and TRBJ2-4; the match to TRBD2 covers 12 bases. Per the germline V gene, CDR1 is KGHSH and CDR2 is LQKENI. The CDR3 runs 15 residues. Germline trimming cut 4 bases from V and 8 bases from J; bases unmatched to any gene: 6. The DNA for the CDR3 is TGTGCCAGCTCACTGACTAGCGGGAGAGGTGACATTCAGTACTTC. As protein: CASSLTSGRGDIQYF.

This chain links TRBV28 with TRBJ2-3, with TRBD2 identical over 7 bases. V shed 6 bases, J shed 5 bases, and the junction held 17 bases outside the gene matches. The germline V gene has CDR1 MDHEN and CDR2 SYDVKM. The CDR3 is 17 amino acids. Here the CDR3 reads CASSTHIAGDDEDTQYF. The CDR3 nucleotides read TGTGCCAGCAGCACTCATATAGCGGGCGACGATGAAGATACGCAGTATTTT.

This rearrangement joins TRBV30 to TRBJ2-5, with D perhaps matching TRBD2 (5 bases). Germline lookup yields CDR1 GTSNPN and CDR2 SVGIG (reference sequence). V was shortened by 3 bases and J by 5 bases, with 16 bases between the two germline ends. The CDR3 is 14 amino acids. This CDR3 is CAWRAEGVRETQYF. For the CDR3, the DNA is TGTGCCTGGAGGGCTGAGGGCGTTCGGGAGACCCAGTACTTC.

The chain has TRBV11-2 and TRBJ2-6; the match to TRBD2 covers 7 bases. Germline V gene sequence: CDR1 SGHAT, CDR2 FQNNGV. V dropped 4 bases and J dropped 1; count of bases not matched to a gene: 7. The CDR3 is 17 amino acids. CDR3 bases: TGTGCCAGCAGCTACGCCCTCGGGAGGTCTGGGGCCAACGTCCTGACTTTC. Amino acid sequence: CASSYALGRSGANVLTF.

The chain is built from TRBV28 and TRBJ1-3; no definite D call. V lost 2 bases to trimming and J lost 2 bases, with 10 bases between them. The CDR3 consists of 15 residues. Germline V gives CDR1 MDHEN, CDR2 SYDVKM. The CDR3 spells CASSLLQFPGNTIYF. For the CDR3, the DNA is TGTGCCAGCAGTTTACTCCAGTTTCCTGGAAACACCATATATTTT.

The rearrangement joins TRBV7-2 to TRBJ2-5; a weak D match, TRBD2 (5 bases). Germline CDR1 is SGHTA and CDR2 is FQGNSA. Trimming pared 4 bases from V and 3 bases from J, leaving 15 bases between. The CDR3 has 15 residues. CDR3 loop: CASSSGSSGKETQYF. In DNA, the CDR3 is TGTGCCAGCAGCTCAGGTAGCAGCGGAAAAGAGACCCAGTACTTC.

The V gene is TRBV9, the J gene TRBJ2-3, with D tentatively TRBD2 (5 bases). This CDR3 is built from 17 residues. CDR1 is SGDLS and CDR2 is YYNGEE in the germline V gene. Trimming removed 0 bases from V and 4 bases from J, with 18 bases in between. As DNA, the CDR3 is TGTGCCAGCAGCGTAGGAGCGGTTAGCTCCCACCCAGATACGCAGTATTTT. Translation gives CASSVGAVSSHPDTQYF.

The genes are TRBV28 and TRBJ2-7, with 11 bases aligning to TRBD2. CDR1 MDHEN and CDR2 SYDVKM come from the germline V gene. J lost 4 bases, V lost 9 bases, and 5 bases had no gene match. This CDR3 contains 13 residues. CDR3 sequence: CASTLAGEYEQYF. CDR3 bases: TGTGCCAGTACACTAGCGGGGGAGTACGAGCAGTACTTC. The whole variable domain, filled in from reference TRBV28 and TRBJ2-7, reads DVKVTQSSRYLVKRTGEKVFLECVQDMDHENMFWYRQDPGLGLRLIYFSYDVKMKEKGDIPEGYSVSREKKERFSLILESASTNQTSMYLCASTLAGEYEQYFGPGTRLTVT.

The rearrangement joins TRBV9 to TRBJ2-1; possibly TRBD2 for D (5 bases). The germline V and J ends were trimmed by 2 bases and 4 bases, with 13 bases remaining between them. The CDR3 spans 15 residues. Looked up from germline, CDR1 is SGDLS and CDR2 is YYNGEE. CDR3 coding DNA: TGTGCCAGCAGCGTGAACGGGAATGGGTACAATGAGCAGTTCTTC. Its translation is CASSVNGNGYNEQFF.

The CDR3 loop reads CASRLSGGETQYF. The CDR3 nucleotides are TGTGCCAGCCGACTTTCAGGGGGGGAGACCCAGTACTTC. The rearrangement links TRBV6-5 to TRBJ2-5, with D possibly being TRBD1 (7 bases). The CDR3 has 13 amino acids. The V end was cut by 8 bases, the J end by 5 bases, with 15 bases between. The germline CDR1 and CDR2 sequences are MNHEY and SVGAGI.

The rearrangement joins TRBV7-2 to TRBJ1-5; weak D call: TRBD1 (6 bases). Trimming shortened V by 4 bases and J by 10 bases, and 14 bases separated the two germline ends. This CDR3 contains 13 residues. Germline lookup yields CDR1 SGHTA and CDR2 FQGNSA. The CDR3 spells CASSSQGWTPQHF. The DNA for the CDR3 is TGTGCCAGCAGCTCACAGGGATGGACACCCCAGCATTTT.